The rows below give T cell receptor beta chains drawn from one sample of a study of blood T cells in healthy people across ages. One entry per CDR3 protein results from TCRdb running MiXCR on the 5' RACE reads. The top ten hold about 21% of the sample, which has 1.8 million or so distinct CDR3 sequences, about 39% seen once. The sequenced sample was blood. All receptors come from a human donor in good health. The CDR3 runs from the conserved cysteine through the conserved F or W. The D gene is left open where the match is weak. Clone size appears in some rows only: once, few, many, or a class for an expanded clone.

>few|.|TRBV6-5|TRBJ2-1
CAGSPLRAGNEQFF
TGTGCCGGCAGTCCCCTACGAGCGGGTAATGAGCAGTTCTTC
>.|TRBD2|TRBV20-1|TRBJ2-7
CSARDLAGSSYEQYF
TGCAGTGCTCGGGACTTAGCGGGGAGCTCCTACGAGCAGTACTTC
>.|.|TRBV24-1|TRBJ1-1
CATRQSSGTEAFF
TGTGCCACCAGGCAGTCCTCTGGCACTGAAGCTTTCTTT
>.|TRBD1|TRBV24-1|TRBJ2-7
CATRFPDRDTYEQYF
TGTGCCACCAGGTTTCCCGACAGGGACACCTACGAGCAGTACTTC
>.|TRBD2|TRBV20-1|TRBJ2-3
CSARDEASGGEHTDTQYF
TGCAGTGCTAGAGATGAGGCTAGCGGGGGCGAGCACACAGATACGCAGTATTTT
>many|.|TRBV9|TRBJ2-5
CASSAGGAETQYF
TGTGCCAGCAGCGCAGGGGGGGCAGAGACCCAGTACTTC
>.|TRBD2|TRBV4-2|TRBJ2-3
CASSQYGTSGGAGTDTQYF
TGTGCCAGCAGCCAGTACGGGACCAGCGGGGGGGCCGGAACAGATACGCAGTATTTT
>.|TRBD1|TRBV18|TRBJ2-6
CASSPSEGTGLSGANVLTF
TGTGCCAGCTCACCATCCGAGGGGACAGGCCTCTCTGGGGCCAACGTCCTGACTTTC
>.|TRBD2|TRBV7-9|TRBJ2-5
CASSFSGTSGQETQYF
TGTGCCAGCAGCTTCTCCGGGACTAGCGGCCAAGAGACCCAGTACTTC
>once|TRBD2|TRBV12-3/TRBV12-4|TRBJ2-1
CASGGRLAGYNEQFF
TGTGCCAGCGGAGGGAGACTAGCGGGGTACAATGAGCAGTTCTTC